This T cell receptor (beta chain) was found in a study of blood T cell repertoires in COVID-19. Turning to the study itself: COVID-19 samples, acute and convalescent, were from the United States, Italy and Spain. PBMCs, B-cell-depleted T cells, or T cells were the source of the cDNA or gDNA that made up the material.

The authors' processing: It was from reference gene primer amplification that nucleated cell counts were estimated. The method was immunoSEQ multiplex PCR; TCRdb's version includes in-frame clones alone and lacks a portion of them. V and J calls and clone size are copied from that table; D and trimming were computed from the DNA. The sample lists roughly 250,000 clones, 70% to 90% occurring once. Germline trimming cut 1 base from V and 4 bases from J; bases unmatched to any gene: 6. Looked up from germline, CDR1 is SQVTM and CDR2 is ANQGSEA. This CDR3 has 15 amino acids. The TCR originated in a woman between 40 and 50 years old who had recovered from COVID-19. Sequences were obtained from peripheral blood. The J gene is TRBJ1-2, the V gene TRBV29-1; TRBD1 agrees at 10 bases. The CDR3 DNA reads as TGCAGCGTTGAAGTCGGGACAGGGGTAGGCTATGGCTACACCTTC. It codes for CSVEVGTGVGYGYTF.